This T cell receptor beta chain was obtained from a study of cytomegalovirus exposure and HLA in healthy donors. The overall study: Within an early data release were about 90 million unique TCRs drawn from HLA-typed donors. Study findings and constraints: Follow-up analysis found HLA locus-dependent TCR association rates, highest for DRB1 and lowest for HLA-C.

Of note for this clone: Its antigen is not known.

Amplification used 60 Vbeta primers and 13 Jbeta primers. Method: immunoSEQ multiplex PCR; TCRdb's copy keeps in-frame clones and lacks some. The sample records 200,000 or so clones, approximately 81% being singletons. Germline V CDR1 and CDR2: LNHDA, SQIVND (reference sequence). This CDR3 is 14 amino acids long. V lost 5 bases and J lost 5; bases outside the gene matches: 6. The receptor was isolated from a boy younger than 18 in good health and CMV-seronegative. The chain has TRBV19 and TRBJ1-1, with 9 nucleotides matching TRBD1. The sample comprised PBMCs. CDR3 loop: CASSDRGVRTEAFF. The DNA for the CDR3 is TGTGCCAGTAGTGACAGGGGGGTGAGGACTGAAGCTTTCTTT. The full variable domain, with the rest looked up from reference TRBV19 and TRBJ1-1, is DGGITQSPKYLFRKEGQNVTLSCEQNLNHDAMYWYRQDPGQGLRLIYYSQIVNDFQKGDIAEGYSVSREKKESFPLTVTSAQKNPTAFYLCASSDRGVRTEAFFGQGTRLTVV.